This record looks at one T cell receptor (beta chain) sequence and its context. The antigen this receptor binds is unknown. No much larger clone exists at a distance of one base, and base qualities are not known. Participants in the prospective study were enrolled through a virtual design, were aged about 18 to 100 years, and lived in roughly 24 United States geographic areas. To assign participants to cohorts, the prospective study relied on clinical history that participants themselves reported in a screening survey and a study questionnaire. Recovered participants in ImmuneRACE Cohort 3 were defined as having two consecutive negative NP/OP PCR tests, clearance from a healthcare professional, or resolution of symptoms. In the prospective study, whole blood, serum and a nasopharyngeal or oropharyngeal swab were collected from each participant by mobile phlebotomists. Participants in the prospective study had the option to provide additional blood draws and questionnaires over a 2-month period. Blood samples from the prospective study were shipped frozen or at room temperature prior to DNA extraction.

The source of the sample is a study of blood T cell repertoires in COVID-19 (dated by TCRdb to between 2020 and 2021). For context, the study as a whole: Samples covering the acute and convalescent phases of COVID-19 were provided by collaborators in the United States, Italy and Spain. Subjects who had been exposed to COVID-19, were actively infected with it, or had recovered from it provided the deeply sampled blood TCRbeta repertoires that made up the dataset. The material from the prospective study consisted of cDNA or gDNA derived from T cells, B-cell-depleted T cells, or PBMCs. Samples were obtained from the ongoing ImmuneRACE study (first 160 participants) and from over 1,000 subjects provided by 6 global collaborators. Where HLA class I and class II types were available, the types were taken from metadata supplied by the sample provider, not from assay-based typing. The repertoires were released in a freely available public database meant as a resource for research on the immune response to SARS-CoV-2. A de-identified subject ID, COVID-19 status, age in years and sex were almost always included in the sample metadata.

TCRbeta CDR3 regions were amplified from genomic DNA by means of the immunoSEQ Assay, a bias-controlled multiplex PCR. In the original analysis: The number of nucleated cells in each sample was estimated by amplification of reference gene primers within the assay. Sequence reads were collapsed and filtered to measure the absolute abundance of every unique TCRbeta CDR3 rearrangement. For each sample, productive Simpson clonality was calculated by taking the square root of Simpson's diversity index across productive rearrangements. Here the immuneACCESS table is served through TCRdb, limited to in-frame sequences with V and J called. Missing clones are a known gap in these copies; in checked studies unresolved V genes cover under half, and the rest lacks a known reason. V and J calls and clone size are given by that table; D and trimming were obtained from the DNA. The sample table contains around 250,000 clones; only one count was recorded for roughly 85% of them. Of the sample, approximately 2% is held by the ten largest clones.

Summary of the overall study and its limitations: Clinical and demographic metadata were provided uncurated, with the amount varying by source and participant.

Inclusive of the bounding cysteine and phenylalanine, the CDR3 is 14 residues long. Only the CDR3 DNA is retained, 42 bases long and in frame from the first base. Via the germline V gene, CDR1 is SNHLY and CDR2 FYNNEI. Cut back by 8 bases and 1 base, the V and J ends lie 11 bases apart. The rearranged segments are TRBV2 and TRBJ2-2; the D gene is perhaps TRBD1, on 5 matching bases. The material sequenced was PBMCs or T cells enriched from blood (not recorded which). The clonotype was recovered from a woman aged 45 to 65 who had recovered from COVID-19. Read as DNA, the sequence is TGTGCCAGCTTGAAACAGGTGAACACCGGGGAGCTGTTTTTT. Its protein reads: CASLKQVNTGELFF.